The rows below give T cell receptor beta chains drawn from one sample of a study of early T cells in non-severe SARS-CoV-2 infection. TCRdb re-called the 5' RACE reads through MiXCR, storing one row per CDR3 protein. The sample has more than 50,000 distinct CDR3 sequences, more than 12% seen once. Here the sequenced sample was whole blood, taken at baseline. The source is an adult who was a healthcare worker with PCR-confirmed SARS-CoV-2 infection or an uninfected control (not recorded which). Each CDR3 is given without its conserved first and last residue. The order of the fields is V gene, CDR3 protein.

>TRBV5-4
ASSLTSQDTQY
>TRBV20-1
SPIQGGDEKLF
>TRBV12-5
ASGSPSSGTGVYEQY
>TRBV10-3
AISDGGSADTQY
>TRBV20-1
SGEINSYKQY
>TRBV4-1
ASSQDTGSNQPQH
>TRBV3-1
ASSQATWNSPLH
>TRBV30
AWRDHGANVLT
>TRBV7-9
ASSRGQPSISYEQY
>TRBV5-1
ASSSTGARYEQY
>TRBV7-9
ASSSLLTEQY
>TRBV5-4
ASSPGVWDEQF
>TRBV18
ASSLTGGGNEQF
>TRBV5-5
ASSRGLAGSSYNEQF
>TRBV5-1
ASSFGVVDTDTQY
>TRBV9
ASSVGEGYNEQF
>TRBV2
ASTGTSGRDTQY
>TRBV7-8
ASSLVGGRNSEAF
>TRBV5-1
ASSSGRGTDTQY
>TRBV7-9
ASSTRTRARGDEQF
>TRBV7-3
ASSAGTPREAF
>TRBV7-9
ASSSSDRGLQPQH